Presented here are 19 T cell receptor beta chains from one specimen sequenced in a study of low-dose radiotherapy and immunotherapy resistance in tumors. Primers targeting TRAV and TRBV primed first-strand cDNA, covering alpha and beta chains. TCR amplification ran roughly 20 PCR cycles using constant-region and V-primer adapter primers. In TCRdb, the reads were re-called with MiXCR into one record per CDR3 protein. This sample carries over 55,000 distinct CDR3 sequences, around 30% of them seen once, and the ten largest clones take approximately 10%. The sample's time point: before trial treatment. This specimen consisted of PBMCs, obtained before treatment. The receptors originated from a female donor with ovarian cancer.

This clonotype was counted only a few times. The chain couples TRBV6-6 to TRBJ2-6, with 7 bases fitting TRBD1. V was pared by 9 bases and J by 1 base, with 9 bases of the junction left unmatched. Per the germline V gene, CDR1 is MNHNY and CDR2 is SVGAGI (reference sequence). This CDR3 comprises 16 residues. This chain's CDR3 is CASRTGFRSGANVLTF. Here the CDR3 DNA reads TGTGCCAGTCGGACAGGCTTTAGGTCTGGGGCCAACGTCCTGACTTTC.

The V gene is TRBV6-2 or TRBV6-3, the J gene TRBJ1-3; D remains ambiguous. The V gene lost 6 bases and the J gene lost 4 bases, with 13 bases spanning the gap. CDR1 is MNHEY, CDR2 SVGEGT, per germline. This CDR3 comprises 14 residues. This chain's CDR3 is CASSALGRGNTIYF. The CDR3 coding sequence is TGTGCCAGCAGCGCACTAGGGCGAGGAAACACCATATATTTT.

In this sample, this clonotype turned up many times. The CDR3 is CASSIPLRNEQFF. DNA for the CDR3: TGTGCCAGCAGCATCCCCCTTCGCAATGAGCAGTTCTTC. The chain combines TRBV7-8 with TRBJ2-1, with no clear D. The CDR3 contains 13 residues. In germline, CDR1 is SGHVS, CDR2 FQNEAQ. Trimming stripped 5 bases from V and 6 bases from J, with 11 bases between.

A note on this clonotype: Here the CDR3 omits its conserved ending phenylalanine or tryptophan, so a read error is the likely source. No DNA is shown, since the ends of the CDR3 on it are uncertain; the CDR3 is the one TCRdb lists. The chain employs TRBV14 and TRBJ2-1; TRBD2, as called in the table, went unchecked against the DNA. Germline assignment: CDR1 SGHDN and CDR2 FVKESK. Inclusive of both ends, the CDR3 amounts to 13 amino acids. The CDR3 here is CASSQPTSPDFLR.

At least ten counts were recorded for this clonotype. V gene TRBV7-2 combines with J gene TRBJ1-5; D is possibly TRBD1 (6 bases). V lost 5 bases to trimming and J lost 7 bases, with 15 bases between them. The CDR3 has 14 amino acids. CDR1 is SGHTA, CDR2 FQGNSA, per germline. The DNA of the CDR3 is TGTGCCAGCAGCCCGATGCCGGGGGGCCAGCCCCAGCATTTT. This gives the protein CASSPMPGGQPQHF.

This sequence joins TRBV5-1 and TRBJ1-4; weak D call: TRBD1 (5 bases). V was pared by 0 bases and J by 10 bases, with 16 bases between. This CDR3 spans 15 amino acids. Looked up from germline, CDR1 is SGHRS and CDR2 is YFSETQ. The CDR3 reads CASSLAGRVGGKLFF. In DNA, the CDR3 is TGCGCCAGCAGCTTGGCCGGCAGGGTCGGCGGAAAACTGTTTTTT.

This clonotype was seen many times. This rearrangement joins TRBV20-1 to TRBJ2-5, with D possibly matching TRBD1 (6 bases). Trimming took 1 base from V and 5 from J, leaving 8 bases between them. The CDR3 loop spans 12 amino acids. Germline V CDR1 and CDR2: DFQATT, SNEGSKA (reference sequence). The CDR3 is CSARGQVETQYF. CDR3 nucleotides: TGCAGTGCTAGAGGACAGGTTGAGACCCAGTACTTC.

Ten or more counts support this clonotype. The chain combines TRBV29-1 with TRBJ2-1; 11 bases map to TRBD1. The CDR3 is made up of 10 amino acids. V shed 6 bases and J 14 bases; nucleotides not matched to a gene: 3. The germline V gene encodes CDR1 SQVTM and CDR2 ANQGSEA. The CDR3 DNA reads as TGCAGCGTGGGGGACAGGGGGGAGTTCTTC. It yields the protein CSVGDRGEFF.

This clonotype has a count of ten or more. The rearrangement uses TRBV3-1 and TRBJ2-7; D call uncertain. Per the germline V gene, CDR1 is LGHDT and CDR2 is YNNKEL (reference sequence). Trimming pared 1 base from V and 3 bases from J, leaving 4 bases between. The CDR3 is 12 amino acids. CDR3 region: CASSQGSYEQYF. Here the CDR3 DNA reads TGTGCCAGCAGCCAAGGGAGCTACGAGCAGTACTTC.

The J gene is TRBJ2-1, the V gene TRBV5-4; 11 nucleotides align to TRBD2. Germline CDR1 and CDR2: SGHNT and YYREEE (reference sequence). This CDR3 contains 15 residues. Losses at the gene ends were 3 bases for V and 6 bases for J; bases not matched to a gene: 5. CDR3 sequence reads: CASSSGTSGGNEQFF. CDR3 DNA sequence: TGTGCCAGCAGCTCGGGGACTAGCGGTGGCAATGAGCAGTTCTTC.

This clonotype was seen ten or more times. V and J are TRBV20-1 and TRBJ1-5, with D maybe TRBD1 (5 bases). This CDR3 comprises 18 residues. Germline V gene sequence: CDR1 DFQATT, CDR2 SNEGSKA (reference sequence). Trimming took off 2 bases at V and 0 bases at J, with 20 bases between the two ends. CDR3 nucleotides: TGCAGTGCTAGACCTTTGGACATATCCTCATATAGCAATCAGCCCCAGCATTTT. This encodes CSARPLDISSYSNQPQHF.

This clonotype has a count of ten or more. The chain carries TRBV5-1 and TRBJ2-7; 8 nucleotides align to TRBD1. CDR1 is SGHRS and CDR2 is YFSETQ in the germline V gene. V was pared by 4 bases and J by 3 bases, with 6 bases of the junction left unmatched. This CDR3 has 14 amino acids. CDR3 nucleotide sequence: TGCGCCAGCAGCCCGGCCGGGACAGGCTACGAGCAGTACTTC. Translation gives CASSPAGTGYEQYF.

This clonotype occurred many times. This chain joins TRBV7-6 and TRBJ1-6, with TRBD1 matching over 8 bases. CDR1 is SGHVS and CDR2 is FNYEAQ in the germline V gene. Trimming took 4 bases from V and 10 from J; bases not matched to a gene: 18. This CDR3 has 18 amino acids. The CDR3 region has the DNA TGTGCCAGCAGCTCCACACTCTTAACAGGGGGGCGGAGGTCACCCCTCCACTTT. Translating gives CASSSTLLTGGRRSPLHF.

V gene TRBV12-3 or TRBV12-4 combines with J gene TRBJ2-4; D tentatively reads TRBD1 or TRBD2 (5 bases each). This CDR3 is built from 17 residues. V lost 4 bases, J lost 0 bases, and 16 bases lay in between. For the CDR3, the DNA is TGTGCCAGCAGTTACCCGAATAGTGGGGGAGCCAAAAACATTCAGTACTTC. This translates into CASSYPNSGGAKNIQYF.

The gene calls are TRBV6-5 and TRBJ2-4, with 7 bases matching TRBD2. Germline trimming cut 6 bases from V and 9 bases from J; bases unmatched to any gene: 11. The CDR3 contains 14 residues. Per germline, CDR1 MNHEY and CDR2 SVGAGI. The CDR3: CASSVGAGRGIQYF. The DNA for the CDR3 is TGTGCCAGCAGCGTGGGAGCGGGAAGAGGCATTCAGTACTTC.

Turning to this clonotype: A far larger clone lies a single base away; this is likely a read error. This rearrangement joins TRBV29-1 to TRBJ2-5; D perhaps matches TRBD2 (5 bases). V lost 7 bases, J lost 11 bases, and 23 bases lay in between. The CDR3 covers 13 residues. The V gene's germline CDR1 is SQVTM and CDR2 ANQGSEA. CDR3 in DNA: TGCAGCGCCCACGCGGTCACGGGGAATGAGCAGTACTTC. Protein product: CSAHAVTGNEQYF. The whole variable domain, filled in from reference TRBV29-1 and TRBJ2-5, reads SAVISQKPSRDICQRGTSLTIQCQVDSQVTMMFWYRQQPGQSLTLIATANQGSEATYESGFVIDKFPISRPNLTFSTLTVSNMSPEDSSIYLCSAHAVTGNEQYFGPGTRLLVL.

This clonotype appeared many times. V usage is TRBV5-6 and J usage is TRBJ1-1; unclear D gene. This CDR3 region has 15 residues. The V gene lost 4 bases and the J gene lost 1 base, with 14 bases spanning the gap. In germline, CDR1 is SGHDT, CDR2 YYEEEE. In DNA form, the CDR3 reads TGTGCCAGCAGCCGCCCAGCCACAGCGAACACTGAAGCTTTCTTT. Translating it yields CASSRPATANTEAFF.

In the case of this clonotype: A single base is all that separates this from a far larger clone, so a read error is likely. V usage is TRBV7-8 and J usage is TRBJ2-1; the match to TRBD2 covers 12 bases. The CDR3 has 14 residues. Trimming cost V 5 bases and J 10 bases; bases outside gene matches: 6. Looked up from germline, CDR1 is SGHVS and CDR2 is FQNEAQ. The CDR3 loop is CASSPLAGGYEQFF. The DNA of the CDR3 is TGTGCCAGCAGCCCACTAGCGGGAGGATACGAGCAGTTCTTC.

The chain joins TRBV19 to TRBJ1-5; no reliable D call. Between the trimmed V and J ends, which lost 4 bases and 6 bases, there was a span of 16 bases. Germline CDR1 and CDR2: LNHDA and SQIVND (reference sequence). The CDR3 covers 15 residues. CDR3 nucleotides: TGTGCCAGTAGTACCCGGACGGTGGCGGGTCAGCCCCAGCATTTT. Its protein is CASSTRTVAGQPQHF.